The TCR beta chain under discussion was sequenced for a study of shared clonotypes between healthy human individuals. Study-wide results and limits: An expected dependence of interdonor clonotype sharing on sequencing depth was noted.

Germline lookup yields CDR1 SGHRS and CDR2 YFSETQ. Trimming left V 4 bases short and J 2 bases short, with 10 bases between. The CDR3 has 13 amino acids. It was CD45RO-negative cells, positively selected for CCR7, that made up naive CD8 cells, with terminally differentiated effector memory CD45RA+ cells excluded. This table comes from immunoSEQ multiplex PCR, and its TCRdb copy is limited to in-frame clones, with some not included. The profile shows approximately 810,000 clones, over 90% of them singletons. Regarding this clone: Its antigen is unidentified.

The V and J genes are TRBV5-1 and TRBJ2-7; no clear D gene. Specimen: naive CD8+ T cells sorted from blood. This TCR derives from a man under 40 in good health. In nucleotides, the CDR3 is TGCGCCAGCAGCCCTGGCCCTACCTACGAGCAGTACTTC. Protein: CASSPGPTYEQYF.